This TCR beta chain emerged from a study of early T cells in non-severe SARS-CoV-2 infection. Study-level information: From unsorted whole blood, bulk RNA was sequenced, and the chains remained unpaired. Study-level points and caveats: Anti-spike CD8 responses were favored by VDJdb matching, which missed private and CD4 specificities.

Each single cDNA molecule received a unique molecular identifier. TCRdb re-called the 5' RACE reads with MiXCR, one entry per CDR3 protein. The sample holds 70,000 to 85,000 distinct CDR3 sequences, approximately 13% seen once. Trimming removed 2 bases from V and 0 bases from J, with 8 bases in between. There are 14 residues in the CDR3. Germline V gives CDR1 SGHRS, CDR2 YFSETQ. This clonotype occurred many times. What it binds is not known. Sequenced input: whole blood. The chain combines TRBV5-1 with TRBJ1-1; D may be TRBD1 (6 bases). The source of this sequence is an adult who was a healthcare worker with PCR-confirmed SARS-CoV-2 infection or an uninfected control (not recorded which). The CDR3 spells CASSLTGLNTEAFF. The CDR3 bases are TGCGCCAGCAGCTTAACAGGGTTGAACACTGAAGCTTTCTTT.